These 12 T cell receptor beta chains came from one sample sequenced in a study of neurological immune-mediated disorders. MiXCR, run by TCRdb on the 5' RACE reads, gives a single entry per CDR3 protein. The sample lists under 85,000 distinct CDR3 sequences, more than 4.5% seen once, with around 6% in the top ten. Input material: PBMCs. Receptors were obtained from a human donor with multiple sclerosis. The donor label of this sample is uncertain.

This clonotype has a count of ten or more. The J gene is TRBJ2-7, the V gene TRBV10-2; a weak D match, TRBD1 (5 bases). V was clipped by 5 bases and J by 4 bases, with 18 bases between them. Germline values: CDR1 WSHSY, CDR2 SAAADI. The CDR3 is 15 residues long. The DNA for the CDR3 is TGCGCCAGCAGTTGGGCACCCAGGGTCACATACGAGCAGTACTTC. Translation: CASSWAPRVTYEQYF.

This clonotype was seen many times. The chain uses TRBV10-3 and TRBJ1-1; the D is unclear. The CDR3 spans 11 residues. Germline V lookup: CDR1 ENHRY, CDR2 SYGVKD. The V gene lost 6 bases and the J gene lost 1 base, with 3 bases spanning the gap. CDR3 sequence (DNA): TGTGCCATCAGGAAGAACACTGAAGCTTTCTTT. This encodes CAIRKNTEAFF.

This clonotype occurred many times. The rearrangement links TRBV12-3 or TRBV12-4 to TRBJ2-1; TRBD1 matches at 11 bases. There are 15 residues in the CDR3. The junction had 4 bases not matched to a gene; V was cut back by 6 bases and J by 3 bases. The CDR3 loop reads CASRAGTGGYNEQFF. CDR3 nucleotide sequence: TGTGCCAGCAGGGCCGGGACAGGGGGCTACAATGAGCAGTTCTTC.

This chain joins TRBV5-1 and TRBJ1-1; D possibly corresponds to TRBD1 (6 bases). V was cut by 2 bases and J by 5 bases, with 10 bases left in between. The germline V gene encodes CDR1 SGHRS and CDR2 YFSETQ. This CDR3 is 13 amino acids long. The CDR3 DNA reads as TGCGCCAGCAGCTTTGGAGGGGGGACTGAAGCTTTCTTT. It is translated as CASSFGGGTEAFF.

This clonotype was picked up many times. CDR3 coding DNA: TGTGCCAGCACCCTCGGGTTCGGACGGTTGCTTAGCAATCAGCCCCAGCATTTT. As protein: CASTLGFGRLLSNQPQHF. The chain carries TRBV12-3 or TRBV12-4 and TRBJ1-5; no clear D gene. Trimming shortened V by 7 bases and J by 0 bases, and 22 bases separated the two germline ends. The CDR3 is 18 amino acids.

This clonotype was found a few times. The chain uses TRBV12-3 or TRBV12-4 and TRBJ2-2, with D uncertain. This CDR3 region has 12 residues. Trimming left V 6 bases short and J 5 bases short, with 7 bases between. The CDR3 reads CASRLHTGELFF. The CDR3 coding sequence is TGTGCCAGCAGACTTCATACCGGGGAGCTGTTTTTT.

This clonotype appeared many times. The chain recombines TRBV10-3 with TRBJ2-2, with 10 bases matching TRBD2. Unmatched junction bases numbered 1, after V lost 2 bases and J lost 4 bases. The CDR3 loop spans 15 amino acids. Germline V CDR1 and CDR2: ENHRY, SYGVKD. The CDR3, as DNA: TGTGCCATCAGTGAGACTAGCGGGGTCACCGGGGAGCTGTTTTTT. Its translation: CAISETSGVTGELFF.

In its sample, this clonotype was seen many times. The chain recombines TRBV15 with TRBJ2-7, with D perhaps being TRBD1 or TRBD2 (5 bases each). Per germline, CDR1 LNHNV and CDR2 YYDKDF (reference sequence). Trimming pared 3 bases from V and 0 bases from J, leaving 12 bases between. CDR3 size: 15 residues. For the CDR3, the DNA is TGTGCCACCAGCAGCGGGGCAGGGCGCTCCTACGAGCAGTACTTC. Translated: CATSSGAGRSYEQYF.

This clonotype came up many times. V is TRBV11-2 and J is TRBJ2-7; a possible D gene is TRBD1 (6 bases). Between the trimmed V and J ends, which lost 2 bases and 6 bases, there was a span of 17 bases. The CDR3 loop spans 15 amino acids. Germline V gene sequence: CDR1 SGHAT, CDR2 FQNNGV. The CDR3 DNA sequence: TGTGCCAGCAGCTTATCTGTTCAGGGGCTTACCGAGCAGTACTTC. It is translated as CASSLSVQGLTEQYF.

Many counts were recorded for this clonotype. The chain has TRBV29-1 and TRBJ2-7, with D perhaps assigned TRBD1 or TRBD2 (5 bases each). Germline V gene lookup returns CDR1 SQVTM and CDR2 ANQGSEA. The V end was cut by 7 bases, the J end by 6 bases, with 19 bases between. This CDR3 is built from 13 residues. The CDR3 sequence: CSAVGEPGSEQYF. DNA of the CDR3: TGCAGCGCCGTAGGGGAGCCGGGGAGCGAGCAGTACTTC.

This chain uses TRBV7-6 with TRBJ2-7; 9 nucleotides agree with TRBD1. The CDR3 spans 13 residues. The germline CDR1 and CDR2 sequences are SGHVS and FNYEAQ. The ends lost 3 bases at V and 5 bases at J; junction bases unmatched: 2. The CDR3 DNA reads TGTGCCAGCAGCTTGGACAGGGGAAACGAGCAGTACTTC. Its protein product is CASSLDRGNEQYF.

This clonotype was counted ten times or more. This sequence joins TRBV2 and TRBJ1-2, with 8 bases lining up with TRBD1. Per germline, CDR1 SNHLY and CDR2 FYNNEI. V gave up 2 bases and J gave up 8 bases; unmatched junction bases: 10. CDR3 size: 15 residues. The CDR3 sequence: CASSEWSTGEEGYTF. The CDR3 region has the DNA TGTGCCAGCAGTGAATGGTCGACAGGGGAGGAAGGCTACACCTTC.